The 8 T cell receptor beta chains below come from one sample, sequenced in a study of T cell responses to AZD1222 COVID-19 vaccine. The table came from immunoSEQ multiplex PCR; TCRdb's copy has only in-frame clones and leaves some out. The sample includes around 78,000 clones, 90% of them seen just once. The sequencing used peripheral blood, collected on day 0 of AZD1222 vaccination. These receptors were taken from an adult in good health.

The chain links TRBV27 to TRBJ2-5, with D maybe TRBD2 (6 bases). Germline V lookup: CDR1 MNHEY, CDR2 SMNVEV (reference sequence). The germline V and J ends were trimmed by 5 bases and 4 bases, with 11 bases remaining between them. This CDR3 is built from 13 residues. The CDR3 reads CASSKTRGETQYF. The CDR3 DNA follows: TGTGCCAGCAGTAAGACTAGGGGAGAGACCCAGTACTTC.

The chain combines TRBV30 with TRBJ2-5, with TRBD2 as a possible D gene (6 bases). Per the germline V gene, CDR1 is GTSNPN and CDR2 is SVGIG (reference sequence). Trimming took off 1 base at V and 1 base at J, with 10 bases between the two ends. CDR3 length: 14 residues. CDR3 DNA sequence: TGTGCCTGGAGTGCGCTCGGGGGCCAAGAGACCCAGTACTTC. Protein product: CAWSALGGQETQYF.

The genes are TRBV5-1 and TRBJ2-7, with D possibly being TRBD1 (5 bases). This CDR3 has 12 amino acids. CDR1 is SGHRS, CDR2 YFSETQ, per germline. Trimming stripped 1 base from V and 7 bases from J, with 9 bases between. For the CDR3, the DNA is TGCGCCAGCAGCTTGACAGGTCAAGAGCAGTACTTC. This gives the protein CASSLTGQEQYF.

V gene TRBV4-3 combines with J gene TRBJ1-1; weak D call: TRBD1 (5 bases). CDR3 length equals 13 residues. Germline values: CDR1 LGHNA, CDR2 YSLEER. Trimming cost V 6 bases and J 5 bases, with 13 bases left between them. The CDR3 loop reads CASSRTRETEAFF. Written as DNA, the CDR3 is TGCGCCAGCAGTCGTACCAGGGAGACTGAAGCTTTCTTT.

This clone has a single count. This chain uses TRBV5-4 with TRBJ2-5, with 7 nucleotides matching TRBD1. This CDR3 spans 14 amino acids. The V gene end was trimmed by 4 bases and the J gene end by 2 bases; junction bases not matched to a gene: 5. Germline V lookup: CDR1 SGHNT, CDR2 YYREEE (reference sequence). CDR3 nucleotide sequence: TGTGCCAGCAGCGAGACAGGGAAACAAGAGACCCAGTACTTC. This gives the protein CASSETGKQETQYF.

This clone has more than one count but fewer than ten. The chain uses TRBV4-3 and TRBJ1-5; D uncertain. CDR1 LGHNA and CDR2 YSLEER come from the germline V gene. The CDR3 runs 16 residues. V was trimmed by 0 bases and J by 5 bases, leaving 14 bases between them. CDR3 loop: CASSQDLGSSDQPQHF. The CDR3 DNA is TGCGCCAGCAGCCAAGATTTGGGGAGTTCGGATCAGCCCCAGCATTTT.

The chain couples TRBV11-3 to TRBJ2-3; 8 bases are a match to TRBD1. This CDR3 has 18 amino acids. Germline trimming cut 4 bases from V and 2 bases from J; bases unmatched to any gene: 14. Looked up from germline, CDR1 is SGHNT and CDR2 is YENEEA. The CDR3 sequence: CASSSSWDRWGHTDTQYF. CDR3 sequence (DNA): TGTGCCAGCAGCTCTTCGTGGGACAGGTGGGGGCACACAGATACGCAGTATTTT.

V is TRBV11-3 and J is TRBJ2-5, with 8 positions matching TRBD1. The V gene's germline CDR1 is SGHNT and CDR2 YENEEA. This CDR3 has 15 residues. After removal of 4 bases from V and 4 bases from J, the junction contained 8 bases not matched to a gene. In DNA, the CDR3 is TGTGCCAGCAGCTCGATGGACAGGGAGTTAGAGACCCAGTACTTC. Protein sequence: CASSSMDRELETQYF.